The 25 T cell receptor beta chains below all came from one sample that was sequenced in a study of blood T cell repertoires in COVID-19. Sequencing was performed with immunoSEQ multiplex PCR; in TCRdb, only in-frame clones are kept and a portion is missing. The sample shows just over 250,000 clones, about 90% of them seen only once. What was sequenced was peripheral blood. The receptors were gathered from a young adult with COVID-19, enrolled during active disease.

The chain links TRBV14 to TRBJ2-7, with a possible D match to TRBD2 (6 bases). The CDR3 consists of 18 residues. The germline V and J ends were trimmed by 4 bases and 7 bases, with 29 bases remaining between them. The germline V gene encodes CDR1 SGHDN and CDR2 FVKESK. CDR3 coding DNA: TGTGCCAGCAGCCCCATGGGGTCTAGTGGTCTCAAGGCGGGAGAGCAGTACTTC. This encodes CASSPMGSSGLKAGEQYF.

The CDR3: CASKTGVARTDTQYF. The CDR3 DNA follows: TGTGCCAGTAAGACAGGGGTGGCTCGGACAGATACGCAGTATTTT. V gene TRBV27 combines with J gene TRBJ2-3, with 8 nucleotides matching TRBD1. Germline assignment: CDR1 MNHEY and CDR2 SMNVEV (reference sequence). The CDR3 totals 15 residues. The V segment lost 9 bases and the J segment 3 bases; nucleotides outside the gene matches: 11.

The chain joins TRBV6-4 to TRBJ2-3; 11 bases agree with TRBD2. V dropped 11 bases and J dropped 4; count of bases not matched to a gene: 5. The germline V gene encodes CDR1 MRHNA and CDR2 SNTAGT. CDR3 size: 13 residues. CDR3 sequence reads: CARGSGRADTQYF. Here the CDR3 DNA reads TGTGCCCGAGGTAGCGGGAGGGCAGATACGCAGTATTTT.

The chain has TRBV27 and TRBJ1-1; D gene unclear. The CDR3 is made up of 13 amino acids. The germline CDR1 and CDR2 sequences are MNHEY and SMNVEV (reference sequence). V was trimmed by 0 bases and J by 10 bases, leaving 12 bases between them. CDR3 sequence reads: CASSLSSARGAFF. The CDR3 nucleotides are TGTGCCAGCAGTTTATCGTCAGCCCGCGGAGCTTTCTTT.

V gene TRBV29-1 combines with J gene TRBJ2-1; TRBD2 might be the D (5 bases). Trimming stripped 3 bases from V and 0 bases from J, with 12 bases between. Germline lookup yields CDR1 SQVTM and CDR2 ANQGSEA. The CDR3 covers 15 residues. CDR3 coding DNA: TGCAGCGTTGATTGGGAGAGTAGCTCCTACAATGAGCAGTTCTTC. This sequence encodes CSVDWESSSYNEQFF.

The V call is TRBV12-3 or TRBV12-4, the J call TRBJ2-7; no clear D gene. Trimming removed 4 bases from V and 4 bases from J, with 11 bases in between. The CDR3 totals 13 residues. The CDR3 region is CASSYAPLYEQYF. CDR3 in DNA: TGTGCCAGCAGTTATGCGCCCCTTTACGAGCAGTACTTC.

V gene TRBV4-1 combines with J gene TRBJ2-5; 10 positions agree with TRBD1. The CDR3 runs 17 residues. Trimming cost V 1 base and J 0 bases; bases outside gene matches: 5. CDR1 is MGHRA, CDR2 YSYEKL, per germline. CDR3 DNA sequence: TGCGCCAGCAGCCAAGGGACAGGGGGAGGTCACCAAGAGACCCAGTACTTC. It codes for CASSQGTGGGHQETQYF.

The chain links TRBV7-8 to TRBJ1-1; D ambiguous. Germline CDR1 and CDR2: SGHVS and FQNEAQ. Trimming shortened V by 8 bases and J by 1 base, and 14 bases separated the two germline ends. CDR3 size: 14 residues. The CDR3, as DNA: TGTGCCAGCCTTCTTACAGTTTGGAACACTGAAGCTTTCTTT. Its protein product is CASLLTVWNTEAFF. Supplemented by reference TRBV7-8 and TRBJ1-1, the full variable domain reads GAGVSQSPRYKVAKRGQDVALRCDPISGHVSLFWYQQALGQGPEFLTYFQNEAQLDKSGLPSDRFFAERPEGSVSTLKIQRTQQEDSAVYLCASLLTVWNTEAFFGQGTRLTVV.

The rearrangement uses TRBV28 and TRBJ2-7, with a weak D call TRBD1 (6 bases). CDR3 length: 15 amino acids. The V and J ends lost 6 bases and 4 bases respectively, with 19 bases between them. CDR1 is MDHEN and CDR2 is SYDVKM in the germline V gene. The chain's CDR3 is CASSTKGQSLYEQYF. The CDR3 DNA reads TGTGCCAGCAGCACGAAAGGACAGTCTCTATACGAGCAGTACTTC. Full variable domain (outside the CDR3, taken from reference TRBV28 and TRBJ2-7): DVKVTQSSRYLVKRTGEKVFLECVQDMDHENMFWYRQDPGLGLRLIYFSYDVKMKEKGDIPEGYSVSREKKERFSLILESASTNQTSMYLCASSTKGQSLYEQYFGPGTRLTVT.

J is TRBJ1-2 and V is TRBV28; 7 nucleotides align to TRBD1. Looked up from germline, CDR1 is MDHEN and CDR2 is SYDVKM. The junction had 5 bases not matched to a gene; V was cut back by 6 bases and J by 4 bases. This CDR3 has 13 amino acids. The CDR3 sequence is CASRRQGSYGYTF. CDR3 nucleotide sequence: TGTGCCAGCAGACGACAGGGCAGCTATGGCTACACCTTC.

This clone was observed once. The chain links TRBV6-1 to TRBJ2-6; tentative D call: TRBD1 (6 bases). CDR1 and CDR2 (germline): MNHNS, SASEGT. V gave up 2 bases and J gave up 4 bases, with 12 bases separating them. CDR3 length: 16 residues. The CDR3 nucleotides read TGTGCCAGCAGTGAATTGGGGGCGGCGGGGGCCAACGTCCTGACTTTC. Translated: CASSELGAAGANVLTF.

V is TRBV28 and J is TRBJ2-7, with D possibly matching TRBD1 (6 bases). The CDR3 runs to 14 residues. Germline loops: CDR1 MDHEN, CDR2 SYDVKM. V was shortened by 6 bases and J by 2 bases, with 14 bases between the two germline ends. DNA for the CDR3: TGTGCCAGCAGACAGCCTAACAGGGCCTACGAGCAGTACTTC. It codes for CASRQPNRAYEQYF.

CDR3 residues: CASSQDHGVDGYTF. The CDR3 nucleotides read TGTGCCAGCAGCCAAGATCATGGAGTCGATGGCTACACCTTC. The chain has TRBV3-1 (or the pseudogene TRBV3-2) and TRBJ1-2; the D is unclear. Germline V gives CDR1 LGHDT, CDR2 YNNKEL (reference sequence). This CDR3 has 14 residues. The V end was cut by 0 bases, the J end by 6 bases, with 11 bases between.

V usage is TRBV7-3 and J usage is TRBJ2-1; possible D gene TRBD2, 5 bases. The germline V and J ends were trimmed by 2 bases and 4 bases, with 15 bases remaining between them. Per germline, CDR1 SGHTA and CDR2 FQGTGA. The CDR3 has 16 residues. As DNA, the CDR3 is TGTGCCAGCAGCTTATTGGTGGGAGCCCAATACAATGAGCAGTTCTTC. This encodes CASSLLVGAQYNEQFF.

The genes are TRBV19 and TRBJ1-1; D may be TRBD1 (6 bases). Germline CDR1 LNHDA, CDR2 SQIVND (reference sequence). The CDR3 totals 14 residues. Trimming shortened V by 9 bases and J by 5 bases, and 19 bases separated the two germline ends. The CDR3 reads CARGAQEAETEAFF. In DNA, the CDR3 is TGTGCCAGGGGGGCACAGGAGGCCGAAACTGAAGCTTTCTTT.

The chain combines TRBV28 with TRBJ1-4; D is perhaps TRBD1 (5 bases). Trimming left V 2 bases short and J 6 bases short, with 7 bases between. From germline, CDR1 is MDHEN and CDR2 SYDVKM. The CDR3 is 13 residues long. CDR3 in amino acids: CASSLKGDEKLFF. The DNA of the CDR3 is TGTGCCAGCAGTTTAAAAGGGGATGAAAAACTGTTTTTT. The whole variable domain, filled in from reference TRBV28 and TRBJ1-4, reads DVKVTQSSRYLVKRTGEKVFLECVQDMDHENMFWYRQDPGLGLRLIYFSYDVKMKEKGDIPEGYSVSREKKERFSLILESASTNQTSMYLCASSLKGDEKLFFGSGTQLSVL.

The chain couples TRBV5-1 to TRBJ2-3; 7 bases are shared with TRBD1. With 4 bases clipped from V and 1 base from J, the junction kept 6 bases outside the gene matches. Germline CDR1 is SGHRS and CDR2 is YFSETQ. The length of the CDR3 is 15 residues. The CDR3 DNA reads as TGCGCCAGCAGCCTACAGGGGTTGGGCACAGATACGCAGTATTTT. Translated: CASSLQGLGTDTQYF.

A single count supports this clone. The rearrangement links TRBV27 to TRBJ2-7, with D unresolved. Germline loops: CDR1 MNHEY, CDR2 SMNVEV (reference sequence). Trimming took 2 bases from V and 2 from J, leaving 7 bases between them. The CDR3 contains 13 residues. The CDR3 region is CASSLSITYEQYF. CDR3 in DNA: TGTGCCAGCAGTTTAAGCATCACCTACGAGCAGTACTTC.

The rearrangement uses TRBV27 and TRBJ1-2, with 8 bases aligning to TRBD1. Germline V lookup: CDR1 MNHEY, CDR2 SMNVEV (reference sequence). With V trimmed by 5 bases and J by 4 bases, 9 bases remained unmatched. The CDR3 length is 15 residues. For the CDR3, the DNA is TGTGCCAGCAGTACTTCCAGGGGGCTGGCCTATGGCTACACCTTC. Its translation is CASSTSRGLAYGYTF.

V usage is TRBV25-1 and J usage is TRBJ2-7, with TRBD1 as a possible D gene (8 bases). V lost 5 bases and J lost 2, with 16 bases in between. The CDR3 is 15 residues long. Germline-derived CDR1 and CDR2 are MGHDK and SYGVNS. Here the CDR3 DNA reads TGTGCCAGCAGTTTAACAGGGGGGGAACCCTACGAGCAGTACTTC. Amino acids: CASSLTGGEPYEQYF.

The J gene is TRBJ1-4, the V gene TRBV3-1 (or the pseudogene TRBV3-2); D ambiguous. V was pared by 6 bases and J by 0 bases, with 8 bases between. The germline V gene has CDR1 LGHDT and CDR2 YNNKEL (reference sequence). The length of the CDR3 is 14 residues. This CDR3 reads CASRNSATNEKLFF. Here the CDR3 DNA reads TGTGCCAGCAGGAACAGTGCAACTAATGAAAAACTGTTTTTT.

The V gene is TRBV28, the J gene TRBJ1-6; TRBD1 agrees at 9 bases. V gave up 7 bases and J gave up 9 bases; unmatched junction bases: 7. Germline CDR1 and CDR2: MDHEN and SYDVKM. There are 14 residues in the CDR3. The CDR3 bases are TGTGCCAGCAAAAAGGACAGGGGAGGTTCACCCCTCCACTTT. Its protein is CASKKDRGGSPLHF.

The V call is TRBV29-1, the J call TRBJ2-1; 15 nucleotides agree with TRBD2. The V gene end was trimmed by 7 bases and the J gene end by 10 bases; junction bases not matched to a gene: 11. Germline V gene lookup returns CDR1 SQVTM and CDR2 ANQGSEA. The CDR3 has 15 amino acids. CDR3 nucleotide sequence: TGCAGCGGGGAACCGGGACTAGCGGGAGGAGGCGAGCAGTTCTTC. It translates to CSGEPGLAGGGEQFF.

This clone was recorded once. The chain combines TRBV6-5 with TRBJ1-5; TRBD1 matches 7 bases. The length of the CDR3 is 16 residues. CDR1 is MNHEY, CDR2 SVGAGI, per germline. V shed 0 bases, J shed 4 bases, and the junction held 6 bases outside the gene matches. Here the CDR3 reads CASSYSWTGTNQPQHF. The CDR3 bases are TGTGCCAGCAGTTACTCGTGGACAGGAACGAATCAGCCCCAGCATTTT.

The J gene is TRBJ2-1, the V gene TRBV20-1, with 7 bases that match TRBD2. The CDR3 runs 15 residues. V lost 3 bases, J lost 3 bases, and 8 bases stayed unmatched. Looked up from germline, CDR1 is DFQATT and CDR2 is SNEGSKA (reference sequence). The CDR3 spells CSASRTRGDYNEQFF. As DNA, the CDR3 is TGCAGTGCTAGTCGGACTAGAGGAGACTACAATGAGCAGTTCTTC.